The sequence of this T cell receptor beta chain was determined in a study of T-cell memory formation after mild COVID-19. Turning to the study itself: Largely, TCR clusters stayed within a single donor.

Findings of the study overall: CD4+ contracting clones were found mainly in CM and EM, and CD8+ ones in EMRA. The authors did not confirm SARS-CoV-2 specificity of second-wave clones peaking day 37.

About this clonotype: Its target is unknown.

CDR1 and CDR2 (germline): SEHNR, FQNEAQ (reference sequence). The V end lost 2 bases, the J end lost 8 bases, and 12 bases lay between the germline ends. This CDR3 is built from 13 residues. Via MiXCR, TCRdb re-called the 5' RACE reads, giving one row per CDR3 protein. The table has 250,000 to 350,000 distinct CDR3 sequences, approximately 15% seen once. Source material: PBMCs or a T cell subset sorted from them (not recorded which). V and J are TRBV7-9 and TRBJ1-1; D unclear. This sequence was found in a man aged 18-30 years who had mild COVID-19 (a few samples of this study predate the infection). Cell type and time point are not known. In DNA form, the CDR3 reads TGTGCCAGCAGCTTAAACGGAGTAGCCGAAGCTTTCTTT. Residues: CASSLNGVAEAFF.